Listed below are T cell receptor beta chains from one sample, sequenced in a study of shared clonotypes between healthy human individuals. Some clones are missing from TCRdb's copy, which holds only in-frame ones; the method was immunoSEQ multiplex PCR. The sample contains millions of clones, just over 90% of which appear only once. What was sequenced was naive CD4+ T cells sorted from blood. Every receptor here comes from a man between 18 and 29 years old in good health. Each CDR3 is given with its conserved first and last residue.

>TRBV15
CATSRERPSGSPEQYF
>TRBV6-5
CASSFWGTNTGELFF
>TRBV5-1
CASSPRTAGANVLTF
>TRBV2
CASSQGDRAAGYTF
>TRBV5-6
CASSPSLGGGQETQYF
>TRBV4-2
CASSQVGGGRVDTQYF
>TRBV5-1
CASSFDGGSPLHF
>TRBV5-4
CASSLPFTMGTSYEQYF
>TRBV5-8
CASSAGTGGQETQYF
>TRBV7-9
CASSLAARLAGYNEQFF
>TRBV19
CASSGSGFVKNIQYF
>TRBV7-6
CASSLDKGYGYTF
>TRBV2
CASSLAHEQYF
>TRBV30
CAGSGDSRFGYTF
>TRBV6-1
CASSENPNTEAFF
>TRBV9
CASSVGQGQWEKLFF
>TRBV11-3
CASSSIWDNETQYF
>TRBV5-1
CASSLAGGDTEAFF
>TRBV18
CASSLPGGTGELFF
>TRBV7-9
CASSSGTTGNTIYF